This TCR beta chain is drawn from a study of long-term antiretroviral therapy in people with HIV. The germline V gene encodes CDR1 SGHRS and CDR2 YFSETQ. The length of the CDR3 is 14 residues. V gave up 0 bases and J gave up 6 bases; unmatched junction bases: 5. Survey level was the resolution at which the v3.0 immunoSEQ assay ran. Sequencing used immunoSEQ multiplex PCR; TCRdb keeps in-frame clones, though not all of them. The repertoire holds 15,000 to 20,000 clones, 88% seen once, with more than 10% in the top ten. This TCR was sampled from a middle-aged man with HIV. The chain couples TRBV5-1 to TRBJ1-2, with 7 nucleotides matching TRBD1. Sequences were derived from unsorted PBMCs, sampled 0.7 years before starting antiretroviral therapy. Here the CDR3 DNA reads TGCGCCAGCAGCTTGGCCGGGACAGTTGATGGCTACACCTTC. Translated: CASSLAGTVDGYTF.